This TCR beta chain derives from a study of Ad26.COV2.S vaccination and SARS-CoV-2 variants. Treatment: some 19 received Ad26.COV2.S at low or high dose, single or two shots; 5 received placebo; per-sample allocation not given. The investigators took samples on day 63 after the first vaccine or placebo injection. Repertoires were generated with immunoSEQ multiplex PCR, while TCRdb's copy carries only in-frame clones and drops some. The profile covers some 640,000 clones, with roughly 90% appearing a single time and over 1.3% taken by the ten largest. The CDR3 sequence is 14 residues long. Germline loops: CDR1 WSHSY, CDR2 SAAADI. Trimming cost V 4 bases and J 6 bases, with 13 bases left between them.

The source material was peripheral blood, sampled in a trial of Ad26.COV2.S vaccine versus placebo. The source is a person aged 18-60 years who received the Ad26.COV2.S COVID-19 vaccine or a placebo. The J gene is TRBJ1-5, the V gene TRBV10-2, with D possibly matching TRBD1 (5 bases). In DNA, the CDR3 is TGCGCCAGCAGTGTCGCCAGGGATGGTCAGCCCCAGCATTTT. Protein sequence: CASSVARDGQPQHF.